This T cell receptor beta chain was captured by sequencing in a study of regulatory T cells in long-lasting Graves disease. The overall study: Graves' patients with a new diagnosis had received antithyroid drugs under 3 months.

The CDR3 has 15 amino acids. The V gene end was trimmed by 0 bases and the J gene end by 5 bases; junction bases not matched to a gene: 7. Germline V gene sequence: CDR1 DFQATT, CDR2 SNEGSKA (reference sequence). Researchers made TCR beta libraries by using iRepertoire HTBI primers and running Arm-PCR on CDR3 regions. TCRdb re-analysed the multiplex PCR reads in MiXCR, keeping a single row per CDR3 protein. The data show 450,000 to 700,000 distinct CDR3 sequences, with about 14% seen just once and roughly a tenth held by the top ten. There are many counts of this clonotype. Sample time point: newly diagnosed GD, antithyroid drugs for less than 3 months. Scientists built the TCR library using RNA that was extracted from PBMCs. These data are also associated with another study on T cells in Graves' hyperthyroidism and ophthalmopathy. From that second work: The study enrolled patients aged 18 to 65 with newly diagnosed hyperthyroidism of under 2 months' duration.

V gene TRBV20-1 combines with J gene TRBJ2-5, with 9 bases identical to TRBD1. The sequenced sample was peripheral blood mononuclear cells (PBMCs), obtained at new diagnosis, from a patient treated with antithyroid drugs. The TCR was taken from a man aged 30 to 45 with Graves disease. The CDR3 DNA sequence: TGCAGTGCTAGAGACCTGGGACAGGGTCCGGAGACCCAGTACTTC. Translating it yields CSARDLGQGPETQYF.